This T cell receptor beta chain emerged from a study of cytomegalovirus exposure and HLA in healthy donors. Study results and caveats: In a later analysis, HLA-associated beta chains showed higher expansion and lower generation probabilities than comparable chains.

PCR was performed using 60 Vbeta and 13 Jbeta primers. The table came from immunoSEQ multiplex PCR; TCRdb's copy has only in-frame clones and leaves some out. The sample shows about 110,000 clones, over 75% of them seen only once. CDR1 is SGHTA, CDR2 FQGNSA, per germline. Trimming removed 5 bases from V and 9 bases from J; junction bases left unmatched: 2. This CDR3 is 12 amino acids long. Comment on this clone: Antigen: not known.

The TCR sequence derives from a male donor in good health and CMV-seronegative. The sequenced sample consisted of PBMCs. The chain has TRBV7-2 and TRBJ2-1, with 9 bases fitting TRBD2. The CDR3 nucleotides are TGTGCCAGCAGCATTAGCGGGGGTGAGCAGTTCTTC. Amino acids: CASSISGGEQFF.